This T cell receptor (beta chain) was sequenced in a study of T cell repertoires in cytomegalovirus infection. At the level of the study: Indications of both CMV infection and matching HLA type were provided by public TCR beta signatures.

CDR1 and CDR2 from the germline V gene are SEHNR and FQNEAQ (reference sequence). Trimming at V came to 5 bases and at J to 0 bases, leaving 7 bases not matched to a gene. This CDR3 is built from 16 residues. MiXCR was run by TCRdb on the reads, yielding one entry per CDR3 protein. Of 550,000 to 700,000 distinct CDR3 sequences listed, 40% were seen once; the top ten hold 48%. This clonotype has more than one count but fewer than ten. Antigen: not known. Specimen: cultured PBMCs, collected from culture after CMV antigen stimulation. The V gene is TRBV7-9, the J gene TRBJ1-3, with TRBD1 matching 7 bases. The receptor was isolated from a human donor in good health (CMV status not recorded). Some clones in this sample may be carry-over from other donors' samples. The CDR3 is CASSTTRTGSGNTIYF. The CDR3 coding sequence is TGTGCCAGCAGCACCACGAGGACAGGCTCTGGAAACACCATATATTTT.